What follows are 4 T cell receptor beta chains derived from one specimen sequenced in a study of T cell repertoires in cytomegalovirus infection. These TCRs are of unknown antigen specificity. TCRdb itself ran the reads through MiXCR, one entry per CDR3 protein. The repertoire includes approximately 730,000 distinct CDR3 sequences, roughly 33% of them detected once, and around a sixth sits in the top ten. The sequences come from cultured PBMCs, collected from culture after CMV antigen stimulation. Every receptor here comes from a human donor in good health (CMV status not recorded). Some clones in this sample may be carry-over from other donors' samples.

This sequence joins TRBV18 and TRBJ1-4, with D hard to call. The V end lost 4 bases, the J end lost 4 bases, and 10 bases lay between the germline ends. CDR1 is KGHSH and CDR2 is LQKENI in the germline V gene. This CDR3 comprises 14 residues. In DNA, the CDR3 is TGTGCCAGCTCACGGGCGTCAGTTAATGAAAAACTGTTTTTT. Translation gives CASSRASVNEKLFF.

The chain has TRBV7-2 and TRBJ2-5; 13 bases line up with TRBD2. Germline-derived CDR1 and CDR2 are SGHTA and FQGNSA. This CDR3 is built from 15 residues. V lost 7 bases, J lost 5 bases, and 7 bases stayed unmatched. CDR3 region: CASTTLAGGVETQYF. CDR3 DNA sequence: TGTGCCAGCACCACACTAGCGGGGGGGGTGGAGACCCAGTACTTC.

This clonotype was seen at least ten times. V usage is TRBV7-2 and J usage is TRBJ2-3, with D possibly TRBD1 on 5 matching bases. CDR1 is SGHTA, CDR2 FQGNSA, per germline. The CDR3 runs to 16 residues. Trimming stripped 5 bases from V and 0 bases from J, with 15 bases between. The CDR3 loop is CASSTRQRSSTDTQYF. The CDR3 DNA reads TGTGCCAGCAGCACCCGACAGCGATCTAGCACAGATACGCAGTATTTT.

The V gene is TRBV7-6, the J gene TRBJ2-1; D gene uncertain. This CDR3 is built from 14 residues. V lost 1 base and J lost 6, with 10 bases in between. From germline, CDR1 is SGHVS and CDR2 FNYEAQ. The CDR3 DNA reads TGTGCCAGCAGCTTAGAAGTTACAGCCAATGAGCAGTTCTTC. It is translated as CASSLEVTANEQFF. Full variable domain (rest looked up from reference TRBV7-6 and TRBJ2-1): GAGVSQSPRYKVTKRGQDVALRCDPISGHVSLYWYRQALGQGPEFLTYFNYEAQQDKSGLPNDRFSAERPEGSISTLTIQRTEQRDSAMYRCASSLEVTANEQFFGPGTRLTVL.